Below, 14 T cell receptor beta chains from the same sample are listed, as sequenced in a study of T cell responses to AZD1222 COVID-19 vaccine. TCRdb's copy holds only in-frame clones and misses some; the assay was immunoSEQ multiplex PCR. The sample has about 110,000 clones, roughly 92% seen once. Sample: peripheral blood, taken 28 days after the second AZD1222 dose. The receptors were gathered from an adult who received the AZD1222 COVID-19 vaccine.

This clone was detected a few times. CDR3 bases: TGTGCCAGCAGCCCGACGACCGGGAGCTCCTACAATGAGCAGTTCTTC. Its translation: CASSPTTGSSYNEQFF. The chain uses TRBV7-3 and TRBJ2-1, with D tentatively TRBD2 (6 bases). The V end was cut by 5 bases, the J end by 0 bases, with 14 bases between. Germline assignment: CDR1 SGHTA and CDR2 FQGTGA. The CDR3 totals 16 residues.

This chain uses TRBV7-6 with TRBJ2-2, with no clear D. Germline assignment: CDR1 SGHVS and CDR2 FNYEAQ. Trimming pared 5 bases from V and 0 bases from J, leaving 10 bases between. The CDR3 is 15 amino acids. CDR3 DNA sequence: TGTGCCAGCAGCCCCTTTCCTACGAACACCGGGGAGCTGTTTTTT. Protein product: CASSPFPTNTGELFF.

The chain employs TRBV18 and TRBJ2-7, with D possibly being TRBD1 (8 bases). The ends were cut back, 5 bases at V and 3 bases at J, with 26 bases in the middle. The length of the CDR3 is 18 residues. The V gene's germline CDR1 is KGHSH and CDR2 LQKENI. The CDR3 loop is CASSTFGQGVGGIYEQYF. The CDR3 region has the DNA TGTGCCAGCTCAACCTTTGGACAGGGCGTGGGGGGGATCTACGAGCAGTACTTC.

This CDR3 is CASSSPGTGLYEQYF. The CDR3 DNA sequence: TGCGCCAGCAGCTCTCCCGGGACAGGGCTCTACGAGCAGTACTTC. The J gene is TRBJ2-7, the V gene TRBV5-1; 9 nucleotides align to TRBD1. Germline CDR1 reads SGHRS; CDR2 reads YFSETQ. There are 15 residues in the CDR3. J lost 3 bases, V lost 3 bases, and 7 bases had no gene match.

This clone occurred once. The V and J genes are TRBV7-2 and TRBJ2-1; 7 bases align to TRBD2. Germline CDR1 and CDR2: SGHTA and FQGNSA. The CDR3 spans 14 residues. V dropped 0 bases and J dropped 9; count of bases not matched to a gene: 5. The CDR3 spells CASSLAGGVFEQFF. The CDR3 DNA sequence: TGTGCCAGCAGCTTAGCGGGGGGGGTTTTTGAGCAGTTCTTC.

The rearrangement links TRBV6-2 or TRBV6-3 to TRBJ2-2; 7 positions match TRBD2. The CDR3 consists of 16 residues. After removal of 2 bases from V and 6 bases from J, the junction contained 9 bases not matched to a gene. Germline CDR1 is MNHEY and CDR2 is SVGEGT. CDR3 DNA: TGTGCCAGCAGTTACCCCGGGGAGGGAGTGGCCGGGGAGCTGTTTTTT. It yields the protein CASSYPGEGVAGELFF.

This rearrangement joins TRBV7-9 to TRBJ1-3; D remains unclear. The CDR3 is 14 amino acids. Germline-derived CDR1 and CDR2 are SEHNR and FQNEAQ (reference sequence). V lost 1 base and J lost 4, with 8 bases in between. The CDR3 reads CASSLGAGGNTIYF. CDR3 coding DNA: TGTGCCAGCAGCTTAGGTGCGGGGGGAAACACCATATATTTT.

The V call is TRBV9, the J call TRBJ2-2; D possibly corresponds to TRBD2 (7 bases). This CDR3 region has 15 residues. V shed 2 bases and J shed 2 bases, with 10 bases lying between them. Germline loops: CDR1 SGDLS, CDR2 YYNGEE. CDR3 coding DNA: TGTGCCAGCAGCGTGGCGGGGGCCAACACCGGGGAGCTGTTTTTT. It yields the protein CASSVAGANTGELFF.

This clone was counted a single time. The chain uses TRBV7-9 and TRBJ2-2; weak D call: TRBD2 (5 bases). The germline V gene has CDR1 SEHNR and CDR2 FQNEAQ (reference sequence). The CDR3 is 14 amino acids. Trimming removed 1 base from V and 7 bases from J, with 10 bases in between. The CDR3 DNA reads as TGTGCCAGCAGCTTAGAGGTCGAGGGCGGGGAGCTGTTTTTT. It specifies CASSLEVEGGELFF.

J is TRBJ2-1 and V is TRBV28, with D tentatively TRBD2 (5 bases). Trimming cost V 3 bases and J 5 bases, with 11 bases left between them. The CDR3 is 14 residues long. CDR1 is MDHEN, CDR2 SYDVKM, per germline. The CDR3 sequence is CASSLRAVHNEQFF. Here the CDR3 DNA reads TGTGCCAGCAGTTTGAGGGCCGTCCACAATGAGCAGTTCTTC.

The chain has TRBV19 and TRBJ2-3; 9 bases map to TRBD2. CDR1 LNHDA and CDR2 SQIVND come from the germline V gene (reference sequence). This CDR3 region has 15 residues. V gave up 3 bases and J gave up 2 bases; unmatched junction bases: 3. CDR3 sequence: CASSIERGATDTQYF. The CDR3 region has the DNA TGTGCCAGTAGTATTGAGCGGGGGGCCACAGATACGCAGTATTTT.

The rearrangement uses TRBV27 and TRBJ2-2, with a weak D call TRBD2 (5 bases). Germline loops: CDR1 MNHEY, CDR2 SMNVEV (reference sequence). The CDR3 contains 19 residues. The V gene lost 0 bases and the J gene lost 2 bases, with 19 bases spanning the gap. The CDR3 DNA reads TGTGCCAGCAGTTTATCTCCAAGGCCCCTCCCGGGAAACACCGGGGAGCTGTTTTTT. Translation gives CASSLSPRPLPGNTGELFF.

The V and J genes are TRBV5-6 and TRBJ2-7; D not resolved. The V gene lost 2 bases and the J gene lost 4 bases, with 13 bases spanning the gap. CDR1 is SGHDT, CDR2 YYEEEE, per germline. This CDR3 comprises 14 residues. CDR3 sequence reads: CASSLGLGGYEQYF. The CDR3 region has the DNA TGTGCCAGCAGCTTAGGTCTCGGTGGGTACGAGCAGTACTTC.

The rearrangement links TRBV12-3 or TRBV12-4 to TRBJ1-2; a weak D match, TRBD1 (6 bases). Trimming stripped 6 bases from V and 8 bases from J, with 16 bases between. The CDR3 runs to 13 residues. The CDR3 is CASSLQGLHGYTF. DNA of the CDR3: TGTGCCAGCAGCTTACAGGGACTTCACGGCTACACCTTC.